The T cell receptor beta chain under discussion was sequenced for a study of cytomegalovirus exposure and HLA in healthy donors. CDR3 length: 14 amino acids. The germline V gene has CDR1 SEHNR and CDR2 FQNEAQ (reference sequence). V dropped 1 base and J dropped 8 bases, with 14 bases sitting between them. General study results and limits: First-cohort TCR clusters tended to co-occur in the approximately 110 validation repertoires, a later analysis found.

This clone has a single count. Its antigen is as yet unknown. Profiled with immunoSEQ multiplex PCR; TCRdb holds only in-frame clones, not every one. The sample shows 150,000 or so clones, around 81% of them seen only once. The J gene is TRBJ1-2, the V gene TRBV7-9, with D perhaps TRBD1 (5 bases). Sequencing was done on a sample of PBMCs. This receptor was identified in a man aged 25-40 years in good health and CMV-seropositive. The CDR3 loop reads CASSLEGGGDGYTF. The CDR3 bases are TGTGCCAGCAGCTTAGAGGGTGGAGGGGACGGCTACACCTTC.